These 32 T cell receptor beta chains originate from one sample sequenced in a study of spatial heterogeneity in lung cancer. Whole-study results and caveats: For expanded intratumoral alpha and beta TCRs, counts tracked tumor mutation counts.

In TCRdb, the 5' RACE reads were re-called with MiXCR into one record per CDR3 protein. The sample has 8,000 or so distinct CDR3 sequences, roughly 8.8% seen once. No cognate antigen is known for these TCRs. This sample's time point: sample taken at primary tumor resection. The source was lung tumor tissue, collected at surgery. The receptors come from a male donor with early-stage non-small cell lung cancer.

This clonotype is labeled as medium-sized. CDR3 amino acids: CASRENYGYTF. The CDR3, as DNA: TGTGCCAGCAGAGAGAACTATGGCTACACCTTC. The rearrangement uses TRBV6-1 and TRBJ1-2; D unclear. Trimming stripped 6 bases from V and 2 bases from J, with 4 bases between. The germline CDR1 and CDR2 sequences are MNHNS and SASEGT. The CDR3 totals 11 residues.

By sample share, this clonotype is medium-sized. This rearrangement joins TRBV5-5 to TRBJ1-1; 11 bases map to TRBD1. This CDR3 spans 16 amino acids. Germline V CDR1 and CDR2: SGHKS, YYEKEE (reference sequence). V gave up 2 bases and J gave up 4 bases; unmatched junction bases: 7. The CDR3 region is CASSFEAGTGGTEAFF. CDR3 in DNA: TGTGCCAGCAGCTTCGAAGCCGGGACAGGGGGCACTGAAGCTTTCTTT.

This clonotype is medium-sized by share. The chain employs TRBV12-3 or TRBV12-4 and TRBJ2-3; 8 bases are shared with TRBD2. The CDR3 has 15 amino acids. V was clipped by 4 bases and J by 2 bases; unmatched bases: 5. The CDR3 nucleotides read TGTGCCAGCAGTTCACTAGCGGATTTCACAGATACGCAGTATTTT. As protein: CASSSLADFTDTQYF.

This clonotype has at least ten counts. The V call is TRBV28, the J call TRBJ1-5, with D possibly TRBD1 on 6 matching bases. The length of the CDR3 is 15 residues. The V end was cut by 6 bases, the J end by 5 bases, with 17 bases between. Germline V gene lookup returns CDR1 MDHEN and CDR2 SYDVKM. CDR3 in amino acids: CASSPAGGGYQPQHF. As DNA, the CDR3 is TGTGCCAGCAGCCCAGCGGGGGGCGGTTATCAGCCCCAGCATTTT. The variable domain in full, with the rest retrieved from reference TRBV28 and TRBJ1-5, is DVKVTQSSRYLVKRTGEKVFLECVQDMDHENMFWYRQDPGLGLRLIYFSYDVKMKEKGDIPEGYSVSREKKERFSLILESASTNQTSMYLCASSPAGGGYQPQHFGDGTRLSIL.

This clonotype was seen at least ten times. The chain joins TRBV4-2 to TRBJ2-1; 9 nucleotides line up with TRBD2. The germline CDR1 and CDR2 sequences are LGHNA and YNFKEQ. The trim removed 1 base at V and 6 bases at J, leaving 1 base unmatched. The CDR3 extends over 14 amino acids. CDR3 loop: CASSQAGLANEQFF. In DNA, the CDR3 is TGTGCCAGCAGCCAAGCGGGACTAGCCAATGAGCAGTTCTTC.

The rearrangement uses TRBV7-3 and TRBJ2-1, with D maybe TRBD1 (7 bases). V lost 3 bases to trimming and J lost 7 bases, with 13 bases between them. Germline V gives CDR1 SGHTA, CDR2 FQGTGA. The CDR3 consists of 14 residues. The chain's CDR3 is CASSFSTGRNEQFF. The CDR3 DNA follows: TGTGCCAGCAGCTTCTCGACAGGGAGGAATGAGCAGTTCTTC.

This clonotype ranks as medium-sized. This sequence joins TRBV7-9 and TRBJ2-5; 8 bases align to TRBD1. V shed 5 bases and J 5 bases; nucleotides not matched to a gene: 16. CDR1 is SEHNR, CDR2 FQNEAQ, per germline (reference sequence). There are 17 residues in the CDR3. Here the CDR3 reads CASSRTETGAFSETQYF. The CDR3 nucleotides are TGTGCCAGCAGCCGGACCGAGACAGGGGCCTTTTCCGAGACCCAGTACTTC. The full variable domain, its missing parts supplied by reference TRBV7-9 and TRBJ2-5, is DTGVSQNPRHKITKRGQNVTFRCDPISEHNRLYWYRQTLGQGPEFLTYFQNEAQLEKSRLLSDRFSAERPKGSFSTLEIQRTEQGDSAMYLCASSRTETGAFSETQYFGPGTRLLVL.

The gene calls are TRBV5-6 and TRBJ2-3; 7 positions match TRBD1. Germline CDR1 reads SGHDT; CDR2 reads YYEEEE. V shed 0 bases and J 2 bases; nucleotides not matched to a gene: 3. CDR3 size: 15 residues. The CDR3 nucleotides are TGTGCCAGCAGCTTGGGACAGGGCTACACAGATACGCAGTATTTT. Residues: CASSLGQGYTDTQYF.

This rearrangement joins TRBV13 to TRBJ1-1; D remains ambiguous. Germline loops: CDR1 PRHDT, CDR2 FYEKMQ (reference sequence). The CDR3 is made up of 15 amino acids. The V and J ends lost 5 bases and 0 bases respectively, with 13 bases between them. As DNA, the CDR3 is TGTGCCAGCAGCCTGTTTGCGGCGATGAACACTGAAGCTTTCTTT. Protein: CASSLFAAMNTEAFF. Together with reference TRBV13 and TRBJ1-1, the CDR3 gives the full variable domain: AAGVIQSPRHLIKEKRETATLKCYPIPRHDTVYWYQQGPGQDPQFLISFYEKMQSDKGSIPDRFSAQQFSDYHSELNMSSLELGDSALYFCASSLFAAMNTEAFFGQGTRLTVV.

This clonotype has at least ten counts. The rearrangement joins TRBV12-3 or TRBV12-4 to TRBJ1-2, with 10 bases lining up with TRBD1. The V gene end was trimmed by 5 bases and the J gene end by 2 bases; junction bases not matched to a gene: 5. The CDR3 runs 15 residues. The CDR3 DNA reads as TGTGCCAGCAGTCCGCCGGGACAGGGGAACTATGGCTACACCTTC. This translates into CASSPPGQGNYGYTF.

By proportion, this clonotype is medium-sized. V and J are TRBV5-1 and TRBJ2-1; D ambiguous. The CDR3 covers 17 residues. Germline values: CDR1 SGHRS, CDR2 YFSETQ. V lost 4 bases, J lost 0 bases, and 17 bases lay in between. CDR3 nucleotides: TGCGCCAGCAGCCTGGACCCCGGGCGGAGCTCCTACAATGAGCAGTTCTTC. Amino acids: CASSLDPGRSSYNEQFF.

This clonotype was found a few times. It may be a read error: a sequence one base away is much more abundant. V gene TRBV12-3 or TRBV12-4 combines with J gene TRBJ1-6, with 9 bases that match TRBD1. The CDR3 spans 13 residues. The CDR3 here is CASSPGQGSPPHF. Here the CDR3 DNA reads TGTGCCAGCAGTCCGGGACAGGGCTCACCCCCCCACTTT.

This clonotype is classed as medium-sized. This chain connects TRBV7-3 to TRBJ2-1; TRBD2 matches at 7 bases. The CDR3 is made up of 17 amino acids. The J segment lost 1 base and the V segment lost 2 bases, leaving 8 bases of the junction unmatched. Per germline, CDR1 SGHTA and CDR2 FQGTGA. The CDR3 DNA sequence: TGTGCCAGCAGCTTAGTGGGGAGGGGAGGATCCTACAATGAGCAGTTCTTC. This sequence encodes CASSLVGRGGSYNEQFF.

In its sample, this clonotype was seen a few times. This sequence joins TRBV3-1 and TRBJ1-1; weak D call: TRBD1 (6 bases). V gave up 0 bases and J gave up 6 bases, with 14 bases separating them. This CDR3 is 15 amino acids long. Per germline, CDR1 LGHDT and CDR2 YNNKEL (reference sequence). This CDR3 reads CASSQEGGRGSEAFF. DNA for the CDR3: TGTGCCAGCAGCCAAGAGGGGGGGCGCGGGTCTGAAGCTTTCTTT.

This clonotype is judged large (0.1 to 1%). The chain combines TRBV5-1 with TRBJ1-2, with 7 bases aligning to TRBD1. After removal of 4 bases from V and 8 bases from J, the junction contained 11 bases not matched to a gene. Germline V gene data show CDR1 as SGHRS and CDR2 as YFSETQ. CDR3 length: 14 amino acids. CDR3 bases: TGCGCCAGCAGCGGGGACAGCGGAGGCCTAGGCTACACCTTC. Protein: CASSGDSGGLGYTF.

This clonotype was found a few times. This chain uses TRBV6-5 with TRBJ2-3; 8 bases line up with TRBD2. Germline CDR1 is MNHEY and CDR2 is SVGAGI. This CDR3 contains 14 residues. Trimming removed 2 bases from V and 4 bases from J; junction bases left unmatched: 2. The CDR3 is CASSYDGGADTQYF. In DNA form, the CDR3 reads TGTGCCAGCAGTTACGACGGGGGGGCAGATACGCAGTATTTT.

The chain is built from TRBV7-2 and TRBJ2-7; possibly TRBD2 for D (5 bases). The CDR3 totals 12 residues. CDR1 is SGHTA, CDR2 FQGNSA, per germline. The V gene lost 5 bases and the J gene lost 7 bases, with 12 bases spanning the gap. Here the CDR3 reads CASSRGSGEQYF. Written as DNA, the CDR3 is TGTGCCAGCAGCCGTGGGAGTGGAGAGCAGTACTTC.

By share, this clonotype counts as hyperexpanded (1% or more). The chain is built from TRBV15 and TRBJ2-1, with TRBD2 matching 10 bases. J was trimmed by 7 bases and V by 5 bases; bases with no gene match: 5. The CDR3 spans 14 residues. Germline assignment: CDR1 LNHNV and CDR2 YYDKDF (reference sequence). The chain's CDR3 is CATSEGTSVNEQFF. DNA of the CDR3: TGTGCCACCAGCGAAGGGACTAGCGTAAATGAGCAGTTCTTC.

This clonotype was seen a few times. The chain recombines TRBV20-1 with TRBJ1-2; 9 positions agree with TRBD1. This CDR3 comprises 12 residues. After removal of 6 bases from V and 7 bases from J, the junction contained 6 bases not matched to a gene. Germline CDR1 DFQATT, CDR2 SNEGSKA (reference sequence). The CDR3 here is CSAEQGARGYTF. The CDR3 DNA follows: TGCAGTGCGGAACAGGGGGCACGTGGCTACACCTTC.

In this sample, this clonotype turned up many times. The chain is built from TRBV6-5 and TRBJ2-3; 8 nucleotides agree with TRBD1. V shed 5 bases and J 3 bases; nucleotides not matched to a gene: 1. Germline V gene data show CDR1 as MNHEY and CDR2 as SVGAGI. CDR3 length: 13 residues. Here the CDR3 reads CASSRQGTDTQYF. The CDR3 nucleotides are TGTGCCAGCAGTAGACAGGGGACAGATACGCAGTATTTT.

This clonotype is labeled medium-sized. The J gene is TRBJ1-6, the V gene TRBV19, with D unresolved. Germline CDR1 reads LNHDA; CDR2 reads SQIVND (reference sequence). V was shortened by 6 bases and J by 10 bases, with 10 bases between the two germline ends. This CDR3 has 12 residues. The CDR3 DNA follows: TGTGCCAGTAGCCTGGGAAGCTCACCCCTCCACTTT. Translating it yields CASSLGSSPLHF.

This clonotype was counted many times. The chain has TRBV2 and TRBJ2-5; D is perhaps TRBD1 (5 bases). There are 12 residues in the CDR3. The V gene lost 8 bases and the J gene lost 7 bases, with 14 bases spanning the gap. Germline lookup yields CDR1 SNHLY and CDR2 FYNNEI. CDR3 in DNA: TGTGCCAGCGGCAGGGTTCCTGGGACCCAGTACTTC. Its protein product is CASGRVPGTQYF.

This clonotype was observed a few times. This chain links TRBV5-1 with TRBJ1-4, with 8 bases that match TRBD1. Germline assignment: CDR1 SGHRS and CDR2 YFSETQ. This CDR3 comprises 16 residues. V lost 0 bases to trimming and J lost 2 bases; unmatched junction nucleotides: 3. The CDR3 loop reads CASSLGTGNTNEKLFF. The CDR3 DNA reads as TGCGCCAGCAGCTTGGGGACAGGGAACACTAATGAAAAACTGTTTTTT.

This clonotype was found many times. The chain is built from TRBV5-1 and TRBJ1-6, with 9 bases matching TRBD1. With V trimmed by 4 bases and J by 3 bases, 8 bases remained unmatched. This CDR3 has 17 amino acids. Germline CDR1 SGHRS, CDR2 YFSETQ. CDR3 loop: CASSLSTGGIYNSPLHF. The CDR3 nucleotides are TGCGCCAGCAGCCTTAGCACAGGGGGCATCTATAATTCACCCCTCCACTTT.

The V call is TRBV4-3, the J call TRBJ1-5; no reliable D call. CDR1 and CDR2 (germline): LGHNA, YSLEER. Trimming cost V 3 bases and J 2 bases, with 11 bases left between them. This CDR3 region has 15 residues. CDR3 region: CASSQSIGGNQPQHF. The CDR3 nucleotides are TGCGCCAGCAGCCAGAGTATTGGGGGCAATCAGCCCCAGCATTTT.

The table lists this clonotype with many counts. V usage is TRBV27 and J usage is TRBJ2-6; D ambiguous. The CDR3 is 16 residues long. Trimming cost V 2 bases and J 1 base, with 9 bases left between them. Per the germline V gene, CDR1 is MNHEY and CDR2 is SMNVEV (reference sequence). The CDR3 DNA reads TGTGCCAGCAGTTTACCGGGTCCTTCTGGGGCCAACGTCCTGACTTTC. Protein: CASSLPGPSGANVLTF. The full variable domain, its missing parts supplied by reference TRBV27 and TRBJ2-6, is EAQVTQNPRYLITVTGKKLTVTCSQNMNHEYMSWYRQDPGLGLRQIYYSMNVEVTDKGDVPEGYKVSRKEKRNFPLILESPSPNQTSLYFCASSLPGPSGANVLTFGAGSRLTVL.

Comments on this clonotype: This clone may be a read error of a much larger clone one base away. The V and J genes are TRBV14 and TRBJ2-2; perhaps TRBD2 as D (5 bases). Germline V lookup: CDR1 SGHDN, CDR2 FVKESK. The CDR3 contains 13 residues. The CDR3 is CASSNWKTGKLFF. In DNA form, the CDR3 reads TGTGCCAGCAGCAACTGGAAGACCGGGAAGCTGTTTTTT.

There are many counts of this clonotype. V gene TRBV11-2 combines with J gene TRBJ1-4, with 9 bases identical to TRBD1. After removal of 2 bases from V and 10 bases from J, the junction contained 5 bases not matched to a gene. Germline values: CDR1 SGHAT, CDR2 FQNNGV. The CDR3 totals 14 residues. Written as DNA, the CDR3 is TGTGCCAGCAGCTTACCCGGGACAGGGACAAAACTGTTTTTT. Its protein is CASSLPGTGTKLFF.

In its sample, this clonotype is medium-sized. V gene TRBV12-3 or TRBV12-4 combines with J gene TRBJ1-4; D gene uncertain. The CDR3 extends over 13 amino acids. Trimming pared 6 bases from V and 8 bases from J, leaving 13 bases between. The CDR3 loop is CASSSRGGEKLFF. The DNA of the CDR3 is TGTGCCAGCAGCTCCCGGGGAGGGGAAAAACTGTTTTTT.

This clonotype was observed at least ten times. The V call is TRBV28, the J call TRBJ2-6; TRBD1 is a possible D gene (5 bases). Germline V gives CDR1 MDHEN, CDR2 SYDVKM. CDR3 length: 16 residues. Trimming stripped 7 bases from V and 4 bases from J, with 17 bases between. The CDR3 sequence is CASTPARAGGANVLTF. In nucleotides, the CDR3 is TGTGCCAGCACCCCGGCCAGGGCTGGGGGGGCCAACGTCCTGACTTTC.

V is TRBV20-1 and J is TRBJ2-3; possibly TRBD2 for D (5 bases). V lost 5 bases and J 0 bases, leaving 15 bases between the germline ends. This CDR3 region has 15 residues. Germline V gene sequence: CDR1 DFQATT, CDR2 SNEGSKA (reference sequence). CDR3 residues: CSAGSGGQSTDTQYF. CDR3 DNA: TGCAGTGCTGGCTCCGGCGGGCAAAGCACAGATACGCAGTATTTT.

The chain links TRBV7-8 to TRBJ2-7, with 7 bases identical to TRBD1. CDR3 length: 14 residues. Germline V gene data show CDR1 as SGHVS and CDR2 as FQNEAQ. Trimming cost V 1 base and J 1 base; bases outside gene matches: 1. This CDR3 is CASSLVRGSYEQYF. CDR3 coding DNA: TGTGCCAGCAGCTTAGTCAGGGGGTCCTACGAGCAGTACTTC.